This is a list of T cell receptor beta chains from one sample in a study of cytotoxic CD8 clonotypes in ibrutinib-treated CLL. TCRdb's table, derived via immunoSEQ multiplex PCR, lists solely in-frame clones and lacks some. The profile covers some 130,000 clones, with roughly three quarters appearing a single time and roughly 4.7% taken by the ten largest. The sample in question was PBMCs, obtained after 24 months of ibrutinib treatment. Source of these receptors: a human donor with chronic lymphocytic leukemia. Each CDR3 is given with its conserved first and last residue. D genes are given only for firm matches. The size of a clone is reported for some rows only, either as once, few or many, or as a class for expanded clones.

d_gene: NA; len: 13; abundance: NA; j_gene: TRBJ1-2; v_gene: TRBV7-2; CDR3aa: CASSQGANYGYTF; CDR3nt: TGTGCCAGCAGCCAAGGGGCGAACTATGGCTACACCTTC
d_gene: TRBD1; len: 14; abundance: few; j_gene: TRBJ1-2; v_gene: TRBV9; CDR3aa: CASNTGGASYGYTF; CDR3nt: TGTGCCAGCAACACAGGGGGCGCGAGCTATGGCTACACCTTC
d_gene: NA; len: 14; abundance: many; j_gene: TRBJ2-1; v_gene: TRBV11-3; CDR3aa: CASSLVGRASEQFF; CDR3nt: TGTGCCAGCAGCTTAGTTGGCAGGGCGTCCGAGCAGTTCTTC
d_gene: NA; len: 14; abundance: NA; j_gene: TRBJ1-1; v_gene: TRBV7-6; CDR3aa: CASSLDRVNTEAFF; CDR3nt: TGTGCCAGCAGCTTAGACAGGGTGAACACTGAAGCTTTCTTT
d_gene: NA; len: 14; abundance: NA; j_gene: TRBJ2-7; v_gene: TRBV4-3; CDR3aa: CASSPTGVSYEQYF; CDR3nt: TGCGCCAGCAGCCCGACAGGAGTTTCCTACGAGCAGTACTTC
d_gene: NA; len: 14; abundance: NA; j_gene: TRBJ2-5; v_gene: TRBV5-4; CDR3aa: CASSFGGAGETQYF; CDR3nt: TGTGCCAGCAGCTTCGGAGGGGCCGGGGAGACCCAGTACTTC
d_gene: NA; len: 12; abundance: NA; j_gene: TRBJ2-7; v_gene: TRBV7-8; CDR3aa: CASSSRVWEQYF; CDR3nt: TGTGCCAGCAGCTCCCGGGTGTGGGAGCAGTACTTC
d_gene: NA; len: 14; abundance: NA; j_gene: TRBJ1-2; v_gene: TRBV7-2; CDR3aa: CASSLRSNRIFYTF; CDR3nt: TGTGCCAGCAGCTTAAGGTCCAACAGGATTTTCTACACCTTC
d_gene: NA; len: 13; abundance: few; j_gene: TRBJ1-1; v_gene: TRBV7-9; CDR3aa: CASSLGSNTEAFF; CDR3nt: TGTGCCAGCAGCTTAGGTTCGAACACTGAAGCTTTCTTT
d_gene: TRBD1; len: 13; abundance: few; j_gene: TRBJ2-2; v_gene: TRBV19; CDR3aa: CASSIGQAGELFF; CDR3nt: TGTGCCAGTAGTATCGGACAGGCCGGGGAGCTGTTTTTT
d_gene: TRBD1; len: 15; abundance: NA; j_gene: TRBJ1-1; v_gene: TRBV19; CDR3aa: CASSFLQGGNTEAFF; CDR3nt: TGTGCCAGTAGTTTCCTACAGGGGGGGAACACTGAAGCTTTCTTT
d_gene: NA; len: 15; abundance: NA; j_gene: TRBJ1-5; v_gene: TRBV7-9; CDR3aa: CASSLVGASPGPQHF; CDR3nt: TGTGCCAGCAGCTTAGTGGGCGCCAGCCCTGGGCCCCAGCATTTT
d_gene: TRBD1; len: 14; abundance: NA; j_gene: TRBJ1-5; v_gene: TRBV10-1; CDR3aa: CASNRQGAAQPQHF; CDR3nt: TGCGCCAGCAATAGACAGGGGGCGGCTCAGCCCCAGCATTTT
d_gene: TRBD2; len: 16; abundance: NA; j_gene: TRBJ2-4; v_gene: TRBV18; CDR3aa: CASSTNSGRAKNIQYF; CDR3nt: TGTGCCAGCTCAACCAATAGCGGGCGAGCCAAAAACATTCAGTACTTC
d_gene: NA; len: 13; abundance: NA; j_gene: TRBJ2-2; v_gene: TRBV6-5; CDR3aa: CASSETLGRELFF; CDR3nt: TGTGCCAGCAGTGAGACCTTGGGGCGGGAGCTGTTTTTT
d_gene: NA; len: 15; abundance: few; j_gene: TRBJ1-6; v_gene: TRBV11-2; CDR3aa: CASSLSADYNSPLHF; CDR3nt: TGTGCCAGCAGCTTGTCGGCAGACTATAATTCACCCCTCCACTTT
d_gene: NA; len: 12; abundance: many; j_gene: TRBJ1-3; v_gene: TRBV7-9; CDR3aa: CAPPTPGNTIYF; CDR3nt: TGTGCCCCCCCGACCCCTGGAAACACCATATATTTT
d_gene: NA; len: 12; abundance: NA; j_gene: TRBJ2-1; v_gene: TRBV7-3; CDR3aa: CASSNNRNEQFF; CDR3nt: TGTGCCAGCAGTAATAACAGGAATGAGCAGTTCTTC
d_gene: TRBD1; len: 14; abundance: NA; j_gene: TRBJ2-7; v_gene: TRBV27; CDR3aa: CASSTDRGADEQYF; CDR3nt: TGTGCCAGCAGTACCGACAGGGGGGCGGACGAGCAGTACTTC
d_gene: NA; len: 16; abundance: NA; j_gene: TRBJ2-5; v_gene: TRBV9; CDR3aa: CASSVGSGSTQETQYF; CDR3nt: TGTGCCAGCAGCGTAGGTTCGGGCAGCACCCAAGAGACCCAGTACTTC
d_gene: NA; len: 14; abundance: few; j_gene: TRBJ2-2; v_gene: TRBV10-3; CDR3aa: CAISEEGRAGELFF; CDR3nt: TGTGCCATCAGTGAGGAGGGGCGGGCCGGGGAGCTGTTTTTT
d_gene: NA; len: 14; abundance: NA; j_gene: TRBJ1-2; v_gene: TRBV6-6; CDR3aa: CASSFTPGAYGYTF; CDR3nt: TGTGCCAGCAGTTTCACCCCGGGAGCCTATGGCTACACCTTC
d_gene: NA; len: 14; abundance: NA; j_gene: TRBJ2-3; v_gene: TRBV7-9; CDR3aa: CASSPTRGSDTQYF; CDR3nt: TGTGCCAGCAGCCCTACTAGGGGCTCGGATACGCAGTATTTT
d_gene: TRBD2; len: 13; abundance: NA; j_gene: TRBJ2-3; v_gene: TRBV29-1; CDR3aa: CSETSGSQDTQYF; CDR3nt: TGCAGCGAGACTAGCGGGAGTCAAGATACGCAGTATTTT
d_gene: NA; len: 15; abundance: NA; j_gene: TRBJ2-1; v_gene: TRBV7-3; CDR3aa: CASSPPGQPYNEQFF; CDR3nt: TGTGCCAGCAGCCCCCCCGGACAGCCATACAATGAGCAGTTCTTC
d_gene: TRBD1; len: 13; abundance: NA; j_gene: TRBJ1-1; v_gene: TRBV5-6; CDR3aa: CASSPGQGPGAFF; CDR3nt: TGTGCCAGCAGCCCGGGACAGGGACCAGGAGCTTTCTTT
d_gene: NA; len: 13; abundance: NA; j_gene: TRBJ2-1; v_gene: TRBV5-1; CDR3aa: CASSDLRVNEQFF; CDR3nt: TGCGCCAGCAGCGACCTCCGTGTCAATGAGCAGTTCTTC
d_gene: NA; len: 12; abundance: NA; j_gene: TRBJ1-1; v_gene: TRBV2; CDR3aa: CASSGLGGEAFF; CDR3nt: TGTGCCAGCAGTGGTCTCGGCGGTGAAGCTTTCTTT
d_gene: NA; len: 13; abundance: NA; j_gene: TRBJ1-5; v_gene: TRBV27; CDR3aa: CATRGEGWQPQHF; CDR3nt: TGTGCCACCCGGGGGGAGGGTTGGCAGCCCCAGCATTTT
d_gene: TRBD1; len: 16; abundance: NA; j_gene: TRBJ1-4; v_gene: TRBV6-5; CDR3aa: CASSSPTGGLNEKLFF; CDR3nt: TGTGCCAGCAGTTCCCCGACAGGGGGCCTGAATGAAAAACTGTTTTTT
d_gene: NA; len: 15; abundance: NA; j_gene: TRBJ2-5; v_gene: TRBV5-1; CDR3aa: CASSLPRSKGETQYF; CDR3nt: TGCGCCAGCAGCTTGCCCCGATCGAAGGGGGAGACCCAGTACTTC
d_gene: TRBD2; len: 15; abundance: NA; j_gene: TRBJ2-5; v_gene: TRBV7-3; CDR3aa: CASSLIAGGHETQYF; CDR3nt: TGTGCCAGCAGCTTAATCGCGGGAGGGCACGAGACCCAGTACTTC
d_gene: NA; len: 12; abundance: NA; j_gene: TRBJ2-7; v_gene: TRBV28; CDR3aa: CASSLLGGEQYF; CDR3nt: TGTGCCAGCAGTTTATTGGGGGGTGAGCAGTACTTC
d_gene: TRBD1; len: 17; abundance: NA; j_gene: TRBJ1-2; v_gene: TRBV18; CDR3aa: CASSPSPPGQINYGYTF; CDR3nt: TGTGCCAGCTCCCCCAGCCCACCGGGACAGATTAACTATGGCTACACCTTC
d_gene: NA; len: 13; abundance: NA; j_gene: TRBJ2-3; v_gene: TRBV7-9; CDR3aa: CASSLTATDTQYF; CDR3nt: TGTGCCAGCAGCTTGACAGCCACAGATACGCAGTATTTT
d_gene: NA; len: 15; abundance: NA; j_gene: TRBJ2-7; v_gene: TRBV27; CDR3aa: CASSFRTSGDGEQYF; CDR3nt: TGTGCCAGCAGTTTCCGGACATCAGGGGATGGTGAGCAGTACTTC
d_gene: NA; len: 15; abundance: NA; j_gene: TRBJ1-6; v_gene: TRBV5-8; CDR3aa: CASSRNTGYNSPLHF; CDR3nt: TGTGCCAGCAGCCGGAACACCGGATATAATTCACCCCTCCACTTT